This is a list of T cell receptor beta chains from one sample in a study of identical twins. Each CDR3 protein gets one entry after TCRdb re-called the 5' RACE reads with MiXCR. The sample comprises 1.5 million to 2 million distinct CDR3 sequences, about 30% of which are singletons, and over 0.25% rests with the top ten. Material: cord blood. The receptors derive from a newborn girl in good health. Both conserved end residues are part of each CDR3. The D gene is left open where the match is weak. Clone size is given for some rows only: seen once, a few or many times, or a class if the clone is expanded.

V gene	J gene	D gene	clone size	CDR3 protein	CDR3 DNA
TRBV9	TRBJ2-1	NA	few	CASSVPGEETQFF	TGTGCCAGCAGCGTTCCCGGGGAAGAGACCCAGTTCTTC
TRBV6-6	TRBJ2-7	NA	NA	CASSSEPNSVSYNEQYF	TGTGCCAGCAGTTCCGAACCGAATAGCGTCTCCTACAATGAGCAGTACTTC
TRBV7-9	TRBJ2-7	NA	NA	CASSRVTGSYNEQYF	TGTGCCAGCAGCCGAGTAACAGGTTCCTACAATGAGCAGTACTTC
TRBV5-5	TRBJ2-2	TRBD2	NA	CASSDGLAGYGTGELFF	TGTGCCAGCAGCGATGGACTAGCGGGGTATGGCACCGGGGAGCTGTTTTTT
TRBV27	TRBJ1-1	TRBD1	few	CASRDRENTEAFF	TGTGCCAGCAGGGACAGGGAGAACACTGAAGCTTTCTTT
TRBV19	TRBJ2-5	NA	NA	CATPGRRSYWEQYF	TGTGCCACGCCAGGCAGGCGGTCTTACTGGGAGCAGTACTTC
TRBV10-3	TRBJ2-7	NA	few	CAIKPGIVYEQYF	TGTGCCATCAAACCAGGGATAGTGTACGAGCAGTACTTC
TRBV29-1	TRBJ2-7	NA	many	CSVSPTDPYEQYF	TGCAGCGTCTCACCAACGGACCCCTACGAGCAGTACTTC
TRBV20-1	TRBJ2-5	NA	NA	CSARGGRNEQYF	TGCAGTGCTAGGGGCGGACGGAATGAGCAGTACTTC
TRBV10-3	TRBJ1-6	NA	NA	CAISADRNSPLHF	TGTGCCATCAGTGCGGACAGAAATTCACCCCTCCACTTT
TRBV7-9	TRBJ1-5	NA	NA	CASSLIGRAGVSNQPQHF	TGTGCCAGCAGCTTAATCGGCAGGGCGGGAGTCAGCAATCAGCCCCAGCATTTT
TRBV29-1	TRBJ1-2	NA	NA	CSVESRQNYGYTF	TGCAGCGTTGAGTCCAGGCAGAACTATGGCTACACCTTC
TRBV25-1	TRBJ2-6	NA	few	CASSKRGANVLTF	TGTGCCAGCAGTAAAAGGGGGGCCAACGTCCTGACTTTC
TRBV2	TRBJ2-7	NA	NA	CASVALGAATTYEQYF	TGTGCCAGCGTGGCCCTTGGAGCGGCTACAACCTACGAGCAGTACTTC
TRBV20-1	TRBJ1-6	NA	few	CSARVREGSYNSPLHF	TGCAGTGCTAGAGTGCGGGAGGGTTCCTATAATTCACCCCTCCACTTT
TRBV29-1	TRBJ1-1	TRBD1	NA	CSGDRGDTEAFF	TGCAGCGGGGACAGGGGAGATACTGAAGCTTTCTTT
TRBV10-1	TRBJ1-1	NA	NA	CASSDTATDTEAFF	TGCGCCAGCAGTGACACAGCGACGGACACTGAAGCTTTCTTT